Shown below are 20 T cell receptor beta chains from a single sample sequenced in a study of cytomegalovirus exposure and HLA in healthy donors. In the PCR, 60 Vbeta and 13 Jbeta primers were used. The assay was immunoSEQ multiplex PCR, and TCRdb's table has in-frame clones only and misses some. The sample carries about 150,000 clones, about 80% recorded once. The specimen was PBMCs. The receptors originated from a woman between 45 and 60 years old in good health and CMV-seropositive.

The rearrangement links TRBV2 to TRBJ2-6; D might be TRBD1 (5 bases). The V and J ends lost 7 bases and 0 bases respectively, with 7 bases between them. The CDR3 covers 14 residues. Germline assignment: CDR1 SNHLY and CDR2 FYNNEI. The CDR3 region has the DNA TGTGCCAGCACCACAGGCTCTGGGGCCAACGTCCTGACTTTC. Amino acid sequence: CASTTGSGANVLTF.

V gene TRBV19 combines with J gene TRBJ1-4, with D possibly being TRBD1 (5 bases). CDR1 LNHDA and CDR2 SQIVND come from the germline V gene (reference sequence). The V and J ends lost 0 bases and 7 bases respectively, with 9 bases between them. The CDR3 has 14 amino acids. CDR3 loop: CASSIEGAGEKLFF. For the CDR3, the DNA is TGTGCCAGTAGTATAGAAGGGGCAGGTGAAAAACTGTTTTTT.

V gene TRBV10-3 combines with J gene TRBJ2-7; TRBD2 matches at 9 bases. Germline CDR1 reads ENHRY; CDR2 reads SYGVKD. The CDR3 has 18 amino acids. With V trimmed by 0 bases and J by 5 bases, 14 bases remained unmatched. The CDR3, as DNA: TGTGCCATCAGTGAGTCAGGAAAAAGCGGGGGGCCCTCGAACGAGCAGTACTTC. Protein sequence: CAISESGKSGGPSNEQYF.

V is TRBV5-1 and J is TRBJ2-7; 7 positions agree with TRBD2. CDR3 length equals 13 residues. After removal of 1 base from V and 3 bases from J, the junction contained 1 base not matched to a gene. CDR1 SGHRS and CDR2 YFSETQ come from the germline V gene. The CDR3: CASSLSGVYEQYF. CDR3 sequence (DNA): TGCGCCAGCAGCTTGAGCGGGGTCTACGAGCAGTACTTC.

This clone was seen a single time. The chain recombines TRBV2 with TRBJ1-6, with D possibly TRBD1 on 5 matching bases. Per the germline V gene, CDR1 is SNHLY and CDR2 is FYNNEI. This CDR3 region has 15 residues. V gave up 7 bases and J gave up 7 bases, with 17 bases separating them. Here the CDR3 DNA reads TGTGCCAGCACGTTTCAGGGATTTAACAATTCACCCCTCCACTTT. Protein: CASTFQGFNNSPLHF.

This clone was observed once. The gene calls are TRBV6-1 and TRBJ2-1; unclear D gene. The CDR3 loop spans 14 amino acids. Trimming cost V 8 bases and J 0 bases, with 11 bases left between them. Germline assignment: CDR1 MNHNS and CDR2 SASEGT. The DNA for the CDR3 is TGTGCCAGCCAGGCGCTCTCCTCCTACAATGAGCAGTTCTTC. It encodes CASQALSSYNEQFF.

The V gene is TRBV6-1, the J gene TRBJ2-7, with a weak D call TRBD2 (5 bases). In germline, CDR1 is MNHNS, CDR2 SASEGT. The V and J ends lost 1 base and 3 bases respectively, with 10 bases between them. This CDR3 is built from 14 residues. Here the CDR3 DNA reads TGTGCCAGCAGTGAAGGAGGCGGGCACTACGAGCAGTACTTC. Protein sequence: CASSEGGGHYEQYF.

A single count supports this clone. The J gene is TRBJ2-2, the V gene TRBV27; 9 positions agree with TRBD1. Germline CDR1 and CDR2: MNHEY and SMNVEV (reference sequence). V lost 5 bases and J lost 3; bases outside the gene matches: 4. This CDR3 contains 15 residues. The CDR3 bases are TGTGCCAGCAGTACGACAGGGGGGTACACCGGGGAGCTGTTTTTT. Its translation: CASSTTGGYTGELFF.

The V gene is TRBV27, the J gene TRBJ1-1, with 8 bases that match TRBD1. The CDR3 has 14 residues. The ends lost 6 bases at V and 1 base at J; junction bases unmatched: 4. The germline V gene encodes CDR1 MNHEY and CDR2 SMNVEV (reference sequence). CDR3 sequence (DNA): TGTGCCAGCAGCCGAACAGGGGGGAACACTGAAGCTTTCTTT. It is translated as CASSRTGGNTEAFF.

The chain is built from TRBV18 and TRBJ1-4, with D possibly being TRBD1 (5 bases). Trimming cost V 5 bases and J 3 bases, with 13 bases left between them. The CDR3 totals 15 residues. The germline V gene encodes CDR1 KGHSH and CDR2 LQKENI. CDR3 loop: CASSTLTAPNEKLFF. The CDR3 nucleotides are TGTGCCAGCTCAACATTGACAGCGCCTAATGAAAAACTGTTTTTT.

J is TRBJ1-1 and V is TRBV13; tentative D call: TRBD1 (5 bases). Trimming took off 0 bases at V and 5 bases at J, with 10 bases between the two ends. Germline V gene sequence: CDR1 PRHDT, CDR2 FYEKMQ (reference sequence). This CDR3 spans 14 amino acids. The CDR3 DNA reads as TGTGCCAGCAGCTTAGGCCCGGGGGATACTGAAGCTTTCTTT. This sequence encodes CASSLGPGDTEAFF.

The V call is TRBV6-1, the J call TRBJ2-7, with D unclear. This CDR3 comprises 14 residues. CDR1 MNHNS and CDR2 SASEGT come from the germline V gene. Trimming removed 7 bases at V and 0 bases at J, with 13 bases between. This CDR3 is CASTAVAISYEQYF. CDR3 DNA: TGTGCCAGCACTGCGGTAGCCATCTCCTACGAGCAGTACTTC.

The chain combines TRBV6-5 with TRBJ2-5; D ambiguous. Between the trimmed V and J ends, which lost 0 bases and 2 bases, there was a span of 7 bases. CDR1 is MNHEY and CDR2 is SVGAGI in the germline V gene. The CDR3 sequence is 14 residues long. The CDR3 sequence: CASSYSTLQETQYF. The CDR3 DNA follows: TGTGCCAGCAGTTACTCGACTCTTCAAGAGACCCAGTACTTC.

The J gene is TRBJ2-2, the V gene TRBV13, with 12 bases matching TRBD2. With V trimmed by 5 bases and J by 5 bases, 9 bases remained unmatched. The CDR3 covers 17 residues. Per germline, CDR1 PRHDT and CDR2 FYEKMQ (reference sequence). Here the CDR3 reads CASSPTGTSGLTGELFF. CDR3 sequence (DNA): TGTGCCAGCAGCCCGACCGGGACTAGCGGGCTGACCGGGGAGCTGTTTTTT.

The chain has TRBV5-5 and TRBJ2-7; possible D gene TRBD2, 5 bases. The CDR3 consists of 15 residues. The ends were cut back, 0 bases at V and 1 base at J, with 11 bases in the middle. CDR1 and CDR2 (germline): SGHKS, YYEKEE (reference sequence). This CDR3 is CASSLGAERSYEQYF. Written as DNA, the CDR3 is TGTGCCAGCAGCTTGGGTGCTGAGCGGTCCTACGAGCAGTACTTC.

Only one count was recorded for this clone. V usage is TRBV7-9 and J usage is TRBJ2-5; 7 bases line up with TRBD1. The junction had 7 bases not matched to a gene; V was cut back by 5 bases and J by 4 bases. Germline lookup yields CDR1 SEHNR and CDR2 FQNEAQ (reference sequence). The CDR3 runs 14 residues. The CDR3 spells CASSPRQGPETQYF. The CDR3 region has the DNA TGTGCCAGCAGCCCGCGACAGGGCCCAGAGACCCAGTACTTC.

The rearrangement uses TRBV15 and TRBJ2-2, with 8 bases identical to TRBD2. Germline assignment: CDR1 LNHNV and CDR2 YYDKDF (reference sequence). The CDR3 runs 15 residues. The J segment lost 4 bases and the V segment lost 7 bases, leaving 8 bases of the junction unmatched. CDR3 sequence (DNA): TGTGCCACCATCCCGGGGGGGATCGGCACCGGGGAGCTGTTTTTT. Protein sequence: CATIPGGIGTGELFF.

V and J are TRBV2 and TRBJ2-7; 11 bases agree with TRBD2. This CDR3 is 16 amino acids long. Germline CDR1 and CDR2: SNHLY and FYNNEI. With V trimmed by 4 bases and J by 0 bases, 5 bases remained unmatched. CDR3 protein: CASSARTSGPSYEQYF. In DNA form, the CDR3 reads TGTGCCAGCAGTGCCCGGACTAGCGGGCCCTCCTACGAGCAGTACTTC. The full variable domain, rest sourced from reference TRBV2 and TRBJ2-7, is EPEVTQTPSHQVTQMGQEVILRCVPISNHLYFYWYRQILGQKVEFLVSFYNNEISEKSEIFDDQFSVERPDGSNFTLKIRSTKLEDSAMYFCASSARTSGPSYEQYFGPGTRLTVT.

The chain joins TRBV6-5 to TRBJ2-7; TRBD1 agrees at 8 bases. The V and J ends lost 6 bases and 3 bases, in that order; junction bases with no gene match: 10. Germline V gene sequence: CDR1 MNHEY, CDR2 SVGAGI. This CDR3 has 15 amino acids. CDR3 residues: CASSRPGQGFYEQYF. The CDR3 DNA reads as TGTGCCAGCAGCCGCCCAGGACAGGGCTTCTACGAGCAGTACTTC.

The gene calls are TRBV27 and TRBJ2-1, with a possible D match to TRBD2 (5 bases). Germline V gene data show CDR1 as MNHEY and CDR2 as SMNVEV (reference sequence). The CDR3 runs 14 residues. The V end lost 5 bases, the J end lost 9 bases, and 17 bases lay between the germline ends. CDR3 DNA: TGTGCCAGCAGTCGGATTCTCGGGAATGGTGAGCAGTTCTTC. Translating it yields CASSRILGNGEQFF.